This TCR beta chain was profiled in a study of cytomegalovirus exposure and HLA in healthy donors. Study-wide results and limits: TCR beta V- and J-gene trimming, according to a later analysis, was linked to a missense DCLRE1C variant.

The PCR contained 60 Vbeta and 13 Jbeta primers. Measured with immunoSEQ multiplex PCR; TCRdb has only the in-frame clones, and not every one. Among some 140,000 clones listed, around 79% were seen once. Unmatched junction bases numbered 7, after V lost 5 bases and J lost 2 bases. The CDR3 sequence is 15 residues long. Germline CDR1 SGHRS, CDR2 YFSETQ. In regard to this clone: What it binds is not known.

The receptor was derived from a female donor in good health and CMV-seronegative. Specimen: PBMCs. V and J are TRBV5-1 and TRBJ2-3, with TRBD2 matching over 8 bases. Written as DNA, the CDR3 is TGCGCCAGCAGGGAAGCGGGGGAACCCACAGATACGCAGTATTTT. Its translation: CASREAGEPTDTQYF.